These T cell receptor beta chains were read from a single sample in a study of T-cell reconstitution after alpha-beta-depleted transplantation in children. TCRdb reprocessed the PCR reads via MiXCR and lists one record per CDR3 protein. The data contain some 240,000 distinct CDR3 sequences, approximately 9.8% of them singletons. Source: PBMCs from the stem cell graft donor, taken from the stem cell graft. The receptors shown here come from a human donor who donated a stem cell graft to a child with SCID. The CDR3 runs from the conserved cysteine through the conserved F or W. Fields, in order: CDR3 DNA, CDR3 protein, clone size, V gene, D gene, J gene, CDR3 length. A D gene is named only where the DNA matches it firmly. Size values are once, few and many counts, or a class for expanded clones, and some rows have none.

cdr3_nt: TGTGCCAGCAGTTACCACCCAGGGGGCACTGAAGCTTTCTTT
cdr3_aa: CASSYHPGGTEAFF
clone_size: many
v_call: TRBV6-5
d_call: TRBD1
j_call: TRBJ1-1
cdr3_length: 14

cdr3_nt: TGTGCCAGCAGTGAATTGGGTCAGGGGGCTGAAGCTTTCTTT
cdr3_aa: CASSELGQGAEAFF
clone_size: many
v_call: TRBV25-1
d_call: TRBD1
j_call: TRBJ1-1
cdr3_length: 14

cdr3_nt: TGTGCCAGCAGCCCCCCCGCGACGGAGATCACTGAAGCTTTCTTT
cdr3_aa: CASSPPATEITEAFF
clone_size: many
v_call: TRBV9
d_call: .
j_call: TRBJ1-1
cdr3_length: 15

cdr3_nt: TGTGCCACCAGCAGAAGACGGGATACGCAGTATTTT
cdr3_aa: CATSRRRDTQYF
clone_size: many
v_call: TRBV15
d_call: .
j_call: TRBJ2-3
cdr3_length: 12

cdr3_nt: TGTGCCAGCAGCGGGGGACAGAGTATATTATACAATGAGCAGTTCTTC
cdr3_aa: CASSGGQSILYNEQFF
clone_size: few
v_call: TRBV7-2
d_call: TRBD1
j_call: TRBJ2-1
cdr3_length: 16

cdr3_nt: TGTGCCAGCAAGGAACCGGGGAGCAGAACCACAGATACGCAGTATTTT
cdr3_aa: CASKEPGSRTTDTQYF
clone_size: many
v_call: TRBV28
d_call: .
j_call: TRBJ2-3
cdr3_length: 16

cdr3_nt: TGCGCCAGCAGCCTTCCCGGAGGGGAGGGCGGCTACACCTTC
cdr3_aa: CASSLPGGEGGYTF
clone_size: many
v_call: TRBV5-1
d_call: .
j_call: TRBJ1-2
cdr3_length: 14

cdr3_nt: TGTGCCTTCTGCCCGAAATCCCTCGCGGAGGGGATGCCCTACGAGCAGTACTTC
cdr3_aa: CAFCPKSLAEGMPYEQYF
clone_size: .
v_call: TRBV12-3/TRBV12-4
d_call: .
j_call: TRBJ2-7
cdr3_length: 18

cdr3_nt: TGTGCCAGCAGTTATCCCCTATTTAGCTCCTACAATGAGCAGTTCTTC
cdr3_aa: CASSYPLFSSYNEQFF
clone_size: many
v_call: TRBV6-2/TRBV6-3
d_call: .
j_call: TRBJ2-1
cdr3_length: 16

cdr3_nt: TGTGCCAGCAGTTCCTTGAGCGGGGCCGTATACGAGCAGTACTTC
cdr3_aa: CASSSLSGAVYEQYF
clone_size: many
v_call: TRBV6-5
d_call: TRBD2
j_call: TRBJ2-7
cdr3_length: 15

cdr3_nt: TGTGCCAGCAGTAACCTAGACCACCTTTACGACAATGAGCAGTTCTTC
cdr3_aa: CASSNLDHLYDNEQFF
clone_size: many
v_call: TRBV6-2/TRBV6-3
d_call: .
j_call: TRBJ2-1
cdr3_length: 16

cdr3_nt: TGTGCCAGCAGCTTATTGGAAGCCCAAGAGACCCAGTACTTC
cdr3_aa: CASSLLEAQETQYF
clone_size: many
v_call: TRBV7-9
d_call: .
j_call: TRBJ2-5
cdr3_length: 14

cdr3_nt: TGTGCCAGCAGCCAACTGGGACAGGGGGCTACGACGCCTAACTATGGCTACACCTTC
cdr3_aa: CASSQLGQGATTPNYGYTF
clone_size: many
v_call: TRBV4-2
d_call: TRBD1
j_call: TRBJ1-2
cdr3_length: 19

cdr3_nt: TGCGCCAGCAGCTGGACCCCTCCAGCCAATGAGCAGTTCTTC
cdr3_aa: CASSWTPPANEQFF
clone_size: few
v_call: TRBV5-1
d_call: .
j_call: TRBJ2-1
cdr3_length: 14

cdr3_nt: TGTGCCAGCAGCCTACAACAGGGAGGGCAAGATACGCAGTATTTT
cdr3_aa: CASSLQQGGQDTQYF
clone_size: many
v_call: TRBV7-9
d_call: .
j_call: TRBJ2-3
cdr3_length: 15

cdr3_nt: TGCAGTGCTAGCGACTCAAGGGGACGAAACACCATATATTTT
cdr3_aa: CSASDSRGRNTIYF
clone_size: many
v_call: TRBV20-1
d_call: .
j_call: TRBJ1-3
cdr3_length: 14

cdr3_nt: TGCGCCAGCAGCTTGGGAGGCAGGGACTCTGGAAACACCATATATTTT
cdr3_aa: CASSLGGRDSGNTIYF
clone_size: many
v_call: TRBV5-1
d_call: .
j_call: TRBJ1-3
cdr3_length: 16

cdr3_nt: TGCGCCAGCAGCCAAGAGCTCCGGGGGTACGCGAACACCGGGGAGCTGTTTTTT
cdr3_aa: CASSQELRGYANTGELFF
clone_size: .
v_call: TRBV4-3
d_call: .
j_call: TRBJ2-2
cdr3_length: 18

cdr3_nt: TGTGCCAGCCAGGTCCGGGGTACCCACGAGCAGTACTTC
cdr3_aa: CASQVRGTHEQYF
clone_size: .
v_call: TRBV28
d_call: .
j_call: TRBJ2-7
cdr3_length: 13

cdr3_nt: TGTGCCATCAGTGGACGTATCGAGAGTCGCAATGAGCAGTTCTTC
cdr3_aa: CAISGRIESRNEQFF
clone_size: many
v_call: TRBV10-3
d_call: .
j_call: TRBJ2-1
cdr3_length: 15

cdr3_nt: TGCAGCGTTGACCGGCAGGGCAAGACCCAGTACTTC
cdr3_aa: CSVDRQGKTQYF
clone_size: few
v_call: TRBV29-1
d_call: .
j_call: TRBJ2-5
cdr3_length: 12

cdr3_nt: TGCGCCAGCTCTGACCAACTAGCGGCCCAAGAGACCCAGTACTTC
cdr3_aa: CASSDQLAAQETQYF
clone_size: many
v_call: TRBV5-1
d_call: TRBD2
j_call: TRBJ2-5
cdr3_length: 15

cdr3_nt: TGTGCCAGCAATGAGCGGGGGGACACCGGGGAGCTGTTTTTT
cdr3_aa: CASNERGDTGELFF
clone_size: many
v_call: TRBV6-2/TRBV6-3
d_call: TRBD2
j_call: TRBJ2-2
cdr3_length: 14

cdr3_nt: TGCGCCAGCAGCCAATACAAGGCTTCAGTTAACTATGGCTACACCTTC
cdr3_aa: CASSQYKASVNYGYTF
clone_size: many
v_call: TRBV4-3
d_call: .
j_call: TRBJ1-2
cdr3_length: 16

cdr3_nt: TGCAGCGTTCACAGGGGCCACAATGAGCAGTTCTTC
cdr3_aa: CSVHRGHNEQFF
clone_size: many
v_call: TRBV29-1
d_call: TRBD1
j_call: TRBJ2-1
cdr3_length: 12

cdr3_nt: TGTGCCAGCAGTTACGGCGGCGCCGGGGAGCTGTTTTTT
cdr3_aa: CASSYGGAGELFF
clone_size: .
v_call: TRBV6-5
d_call: .
j_call: TRBJ2-2
cdr3_length: 13

cdr3_nt: TGTGCCAGCAGCCCAAAGGGTTACGCCACCGGGGAGCTGTTTTTT
cdr3_aa: CASSPKGYATGELFF
clone_size: many
v_call: TRBV9
d_call: .
j_call: TRBJ2-2
cdr3_length: 15

cdr3_nt: TGTGCCAGCAGCTCCGGACAGGGGAGGGGGTTCACTCAGCCCCAGCATTTT
cdr3_aa: CASSSGQGRGFTQPQHF
clone_size: many
v_call: TRBV7-6
d_call: TRBD1
j_call: TRBJ1-5
cdr3_length: 17

cdr3_nt: TGTGCCAGCAGTCGACGGACTAGCGGGGAAGAGACCCAGTACTTC
cdr3_aa: CASSRRTSGEETQYF
clone_size: many
v_call: TRBV12-3/TRBV12-4
d_call: TRBD2
j_call: TRBJ2-5
cdr3_length: 15

cdr3_nt: TGTGCCAGCAGTTTAATCGCGCCGGGTTACCAAGAGACCCAGTACTTC
cdr3_aa: CASSLIAPGYQETQYF
clone_size: many
v_call: TRBV2
d_call: .
j_call: TRBJ2-5
cdr3_length: 16

cdr3_nt: TGCAGTGCGGGCTCGAACACCGGGGAGCTGTTTTTT
cdr3_aa: CSAGSNTGELFF
clone_size: many
v_call: TRBV20-1
d_call: .
j_call: TRBJ2-2
cdr3_length: 12

cdr3_nt: TGTGCCACCAGCAGACCGACTAGTTCAATGGCCGGGGAGCTGTTTTTT
cdr3_aa: CATSRPTSSMAGELFF
clone_size: many
v_call: TRBV15
d_call: .
j_call: TRBJ2-2
cdr3_length: 16

cdr3_nt: TGTGCCAGCAGTTTCCCCCGCCTCCGGGACAGGGAAAGCACTGAAGCTTTCTTT
cdr3_aa: CASSFPRLRDRESTEAFF
clone_size: many
v_call: TRBV6-2/TRBV6-3
d_call: TRBD1
j_call: TRBJ1-1
cdr3_length: 18

cdr3_nt: TGCTGTGTTCCGGGACTAGCGGGGGGGCGTCCTGACAATGAGCAGTTCTTC
cdr3_aa: CCVPGLAGGRPDNEQFF
clone_size: few
v_call: TRBV20-1
d_call: TRBD2
j_call: TRBJ2-1
cdr3_length: 17

cdr3_nt: TGTGCCATCAGCTCCCCAGGGAAGCGGGGGGTCCAAGAGACCCAGTACTTC
cdr3_aa: CAISSPGKRGVQETQYF
clone_size: many
v_call: TRBV10-3
d_call: TRBD2
j_call: TRBJ2-5
cdr3_length: 17

cdr3_nt: TGTGCCAGCATCCCATTGGGGGCGGGCGGGGAGCTGTTTTTT
cdr3_aa: CASIPLGAGGELFF
clone_size: few
v_call: TRBV6-5
d_call: .
j_call: TRBJ2-2
cdr3_length: 14

cdr3_nt: TGTGCCAGCCTTCTCGGCCCTACCACAGATACGCAGTATTTT
cdr3_aa: CASLLGPTTDTQYF
clone_size: .
v_call: TRBV7-2
d_call: .
j_call: TRBJ2-3
cdr3_length: 14

cdr3_nt: TGCGCCAGCAGCCAGCTTCGTGCCATCGGGACGCAGTATTTT
cdr3_aa: CASSQLRAIGTQYF
clone_size: many
v_call: TRBV4-3
d_call: .
j_call: TRBJ2-3
cdr3_length: 14

cdr3_nt: TGTGCCAGCACCCCTAGGGTCAGCTCGGAGACCCAGTACTTC
cdr3_aa: CASTPRVSSETQYF
clone_size: .
v_call: TRBV7-6
d_call: .
j_call: TRBJ2-5
cdr3_length: 14

cdr3_nt: TGTGCCAGCATTCGGGACAGAAACCTTAAACTGTTTTTT
cdr3_aa: CASIRDRNLKLFF
clone_size: .
v_call: TRBV2
d_call: TRBD1
j_call: TRBJ1-4
cdr3_length: 13

cdr3_nt: TGTGCCAGCAGTTTAATCGCGGGGGGCGAGCAGTACTTC
cdr3_aa: CASSLIAGGEQYF
clone_size: many
v_call: TRBV28
d_call: TRBD2
j_call: TRBJ2-7
cdr3_length: 13

cdr3_nt: TGTGCCAGCTCTGGGACAGAAGTCCATGGCTACACCTTC
cdr3_aa: CASSGTEVHGYTF
clone_size: many
v_call: TRBV11-2
d_call: TRBD1
j_call: TRBJ1-2
cdr3_length: 13

cdr3_nt: TGTGCCAGCAGCTTGGACAGCGACACTGGAAACACCATATATTTT
cdr3_aa: CASSLDSDTGNTIYF
clone_size: .
v_call: TRBV9
d_call: .
j_call: TRBJ1-3
cdr3_length: 15

cdr3_nt: TGTGCCAGCTGGGTTCGGGGGGCGGACGAGCAGTACTTC
cdr3_aa: CASWVRGADEQYF
clone_size: few
v_call: TRBV27
d_call: .
j_call: TRBJ2-7
cdr3_length: 13

cdr3_nt: TGCAGTGCTAGTGGCAGGGAAAGTGAAAAACTGTTTTTT
cdr3_aa: CSASGRESEKLFF
clone_size: .
v_call: TRBV20-1
d_call: .
j_call: TRBJ1-4
cdr3_length: 13

cdr3_nt: TGTGCCAGCAGCTTCTCGCCGGCAGCAACTAATGAAAAACTGTTTTTT
cdr3_aa: CASSFSPAATNEKLFF
clone_size: many
v_call: TRBV7-9
d_call: .
j_call: TRBJ1-4
cdr3_length: 16

cdr3_nt: TGCAGTGCTAGAGATTGGACTAGCGGGGGGGCCGGGGAGCTGTTTTTT
cdr3_aa: CSARDWTSGGAGELFF
clone_size: many
v_call: TRBV20-1
d_call: TRBD2
j_call: TRBJ2-2
cdr3_length: 16

cdr3_nt: TGTGCCAGCTCACCGGCAGGGCGGGAGACCCAGTACTTC
cdr3_aa: CASSPAGRETQYF
clone_size: many
v_call: TRBV18
d_call: .
j_call: TRBJ2-5
cdr3_length: 13